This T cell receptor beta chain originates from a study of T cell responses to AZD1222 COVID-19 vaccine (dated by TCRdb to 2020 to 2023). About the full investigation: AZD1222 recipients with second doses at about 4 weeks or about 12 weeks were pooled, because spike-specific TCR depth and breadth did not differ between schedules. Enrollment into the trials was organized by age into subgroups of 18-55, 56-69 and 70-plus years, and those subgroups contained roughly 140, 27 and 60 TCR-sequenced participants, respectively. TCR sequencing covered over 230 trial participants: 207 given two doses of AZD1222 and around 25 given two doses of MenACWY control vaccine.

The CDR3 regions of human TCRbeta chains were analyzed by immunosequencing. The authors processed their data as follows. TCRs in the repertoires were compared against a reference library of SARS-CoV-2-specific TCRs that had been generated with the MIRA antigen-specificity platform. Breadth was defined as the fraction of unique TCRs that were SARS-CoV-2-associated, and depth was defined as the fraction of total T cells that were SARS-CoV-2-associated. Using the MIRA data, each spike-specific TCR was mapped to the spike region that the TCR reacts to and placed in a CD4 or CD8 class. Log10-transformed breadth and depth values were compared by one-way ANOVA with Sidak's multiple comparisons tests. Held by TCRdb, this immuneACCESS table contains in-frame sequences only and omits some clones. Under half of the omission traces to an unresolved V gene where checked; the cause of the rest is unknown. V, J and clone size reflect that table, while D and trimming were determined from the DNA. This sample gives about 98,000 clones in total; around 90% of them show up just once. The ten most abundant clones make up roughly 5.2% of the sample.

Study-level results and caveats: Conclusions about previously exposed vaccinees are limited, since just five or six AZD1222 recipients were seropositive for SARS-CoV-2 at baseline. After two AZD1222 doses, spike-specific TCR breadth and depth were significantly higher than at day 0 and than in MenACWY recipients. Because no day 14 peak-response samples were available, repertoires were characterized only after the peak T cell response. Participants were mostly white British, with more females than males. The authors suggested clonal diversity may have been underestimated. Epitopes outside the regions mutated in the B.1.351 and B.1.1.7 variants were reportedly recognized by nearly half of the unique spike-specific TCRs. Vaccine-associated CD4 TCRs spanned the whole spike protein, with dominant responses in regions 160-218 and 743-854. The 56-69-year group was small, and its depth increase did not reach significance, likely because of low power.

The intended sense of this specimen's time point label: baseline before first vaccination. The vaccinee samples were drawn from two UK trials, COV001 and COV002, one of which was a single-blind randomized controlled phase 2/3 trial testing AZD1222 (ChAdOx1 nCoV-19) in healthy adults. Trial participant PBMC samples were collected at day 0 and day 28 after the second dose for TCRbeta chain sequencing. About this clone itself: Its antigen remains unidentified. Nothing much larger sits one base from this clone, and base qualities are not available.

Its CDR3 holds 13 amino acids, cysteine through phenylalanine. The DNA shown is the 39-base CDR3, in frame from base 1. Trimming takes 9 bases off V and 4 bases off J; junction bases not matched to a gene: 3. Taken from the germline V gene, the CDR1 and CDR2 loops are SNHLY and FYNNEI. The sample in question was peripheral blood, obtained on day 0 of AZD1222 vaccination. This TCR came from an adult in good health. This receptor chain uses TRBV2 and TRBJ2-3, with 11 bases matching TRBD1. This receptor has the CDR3 CARRDRGSDTQYF. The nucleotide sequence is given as TGTGCCAGAAGGGACAGGGGGTCAGATACGCAGTATTTT.